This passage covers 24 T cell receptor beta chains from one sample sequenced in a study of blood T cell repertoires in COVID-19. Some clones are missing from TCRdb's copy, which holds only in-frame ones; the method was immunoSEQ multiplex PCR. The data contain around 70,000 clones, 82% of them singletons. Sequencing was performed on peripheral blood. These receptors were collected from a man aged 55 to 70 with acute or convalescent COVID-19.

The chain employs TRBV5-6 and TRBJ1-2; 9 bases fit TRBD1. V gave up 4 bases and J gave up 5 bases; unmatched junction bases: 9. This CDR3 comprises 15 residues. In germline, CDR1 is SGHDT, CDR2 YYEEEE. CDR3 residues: CASSKDRGRSYGYTF. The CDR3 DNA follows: TGTGCCAGCAGCAAGGACAGGGGAAGGAGTTATGGCTACACCTTC.

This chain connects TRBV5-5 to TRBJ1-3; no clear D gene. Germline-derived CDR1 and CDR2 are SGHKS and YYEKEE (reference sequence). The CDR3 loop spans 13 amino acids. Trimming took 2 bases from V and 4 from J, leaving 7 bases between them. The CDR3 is CASSFEIGNTIYF. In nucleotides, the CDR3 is TGTGCCAGCAGCTTTGAGATAGGAAACACCATATATTTT.

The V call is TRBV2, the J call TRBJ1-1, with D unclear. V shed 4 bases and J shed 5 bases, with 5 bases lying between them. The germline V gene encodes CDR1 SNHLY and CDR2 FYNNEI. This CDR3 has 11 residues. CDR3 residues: CASSAGTEAFF. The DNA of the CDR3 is TGTGCCAGCAGTGCGGGGACTGAAGCTTTCTTT.

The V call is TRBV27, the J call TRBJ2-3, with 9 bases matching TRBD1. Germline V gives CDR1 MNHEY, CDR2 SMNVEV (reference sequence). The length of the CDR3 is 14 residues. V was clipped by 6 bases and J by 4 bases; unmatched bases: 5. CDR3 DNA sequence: TGTGCCAGCAGCCCGGACAGGGGCTCAGATACGCAGTATTTT. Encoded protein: CASSPDRGSDTQYF.

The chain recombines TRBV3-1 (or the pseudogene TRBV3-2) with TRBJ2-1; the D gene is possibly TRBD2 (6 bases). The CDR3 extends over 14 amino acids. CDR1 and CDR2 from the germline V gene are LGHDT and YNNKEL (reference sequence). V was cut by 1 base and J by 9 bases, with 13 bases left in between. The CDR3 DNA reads TGTGCCAGCAGCCAAGGTGTCCTGGGAGGTGAGCAGTTCTTC. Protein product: CASSQGVLGGEQFF.

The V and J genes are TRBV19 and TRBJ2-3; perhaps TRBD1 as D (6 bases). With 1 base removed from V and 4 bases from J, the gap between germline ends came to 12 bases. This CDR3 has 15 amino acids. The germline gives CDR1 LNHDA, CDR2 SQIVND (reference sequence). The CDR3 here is CASSIGGQIPDTQYF. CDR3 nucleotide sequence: TGTGCCAGTAGTATAGGTGGACAGATCCCAGATACGCAGTATTTT.

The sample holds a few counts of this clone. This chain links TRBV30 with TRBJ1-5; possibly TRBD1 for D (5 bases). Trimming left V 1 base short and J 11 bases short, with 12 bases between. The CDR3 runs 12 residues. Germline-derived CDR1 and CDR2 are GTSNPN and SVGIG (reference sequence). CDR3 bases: TGTGCCTGGAGTGGCGTAACGGGGGCCCAGCATTTT. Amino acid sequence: CAWSGVTGAQHF.

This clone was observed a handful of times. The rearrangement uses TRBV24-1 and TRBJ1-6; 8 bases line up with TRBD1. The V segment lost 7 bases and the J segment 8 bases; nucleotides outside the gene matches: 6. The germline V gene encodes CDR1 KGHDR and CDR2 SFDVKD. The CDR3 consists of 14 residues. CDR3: CATSDRGRDSPLHF. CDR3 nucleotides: TGTGCCACCAGCGACAGGGGTCGAGATTCACCCCTCCACTTT.

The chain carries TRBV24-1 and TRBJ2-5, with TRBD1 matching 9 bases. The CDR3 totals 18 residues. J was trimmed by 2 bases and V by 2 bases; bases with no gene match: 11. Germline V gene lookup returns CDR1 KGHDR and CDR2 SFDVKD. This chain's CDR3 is CATSDSQYRGRGQETQYF. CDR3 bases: TGTGCCACCAGTGATTCTCAATACAGGGGGCGAGGTCAAGAGACCCAGTACTTC.

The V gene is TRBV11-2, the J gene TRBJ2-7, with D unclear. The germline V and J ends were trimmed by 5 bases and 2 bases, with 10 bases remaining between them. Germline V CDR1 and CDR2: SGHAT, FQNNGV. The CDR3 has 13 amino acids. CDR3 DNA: TGTGCCAGCAGCCGCACCAGGACCTACGAGCAGTACGTC. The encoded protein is CASSRTRTYEQYV.

This chain's CDR3 is CASTARRGGQGTDTQYF. CDR3 sequence (DNA): TGTGCCAGCACCGCAAGGCGGGGGGGGCAGGGCACAGATACGCAGTATTTT. The chain employs TRBV11-3 and TRBJ2-3; TRBD2 matches at 9 bases. J was trimmed by 1 base and V by 7 bases; bases with no gene match: 12. The CDR3 runs to 17 residues. Germline V gene sequence: CDR1 SGHNT, CDR2 YENEEA.

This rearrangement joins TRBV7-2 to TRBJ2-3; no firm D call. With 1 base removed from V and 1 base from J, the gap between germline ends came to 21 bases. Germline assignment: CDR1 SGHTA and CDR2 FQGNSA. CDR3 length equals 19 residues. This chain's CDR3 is CASSLGIWAGLVGTDTQYF. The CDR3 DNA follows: TGTGCCAGCAGCTTAGGTATCTGGGCTGGGTTAGTTGGCACAGATACGCAGTATTTT. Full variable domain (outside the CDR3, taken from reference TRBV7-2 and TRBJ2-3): GAGVSQSPSNKVTEKGKDVELRCDPISGHTALYWYRQSLGQGLEFLIYFQGNSAPDKSGLPSDRFSAERTGGSVSTLTIQRTQQEDSAVYLCASSLGIWAGLVGTDTQYFGPGTRLTVL.

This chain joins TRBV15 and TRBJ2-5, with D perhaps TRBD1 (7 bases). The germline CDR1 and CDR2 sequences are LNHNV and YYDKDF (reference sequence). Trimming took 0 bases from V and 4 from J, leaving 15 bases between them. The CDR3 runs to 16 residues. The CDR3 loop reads CATSRDRRGRGETQYF. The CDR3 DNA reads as TGTGCCACCAGCAGAGATCGGAGGGGGCGCGGAGAGACCCAGTACTTC.

CDR3 DNA: TGTGCCAGCATTTACAGGGGCAACACTGAAGCTTTCTTT. Its translation is CASIYRGNTEAFF. The V gene is TRBV2, the J gene TRBJ1-1; TRBD1 matches at 7 bases. Germline V gives CDR1 SNHLY, CDR2 FYNNEI. The CDR3 is 13 residues long. J gave up 2 bases and V 7 bases, and 4 bases lay outside the gene matches. Full variable domain (outside the CDR3, taken from reference TRBV2 and TRBJ1-1): EPEVTQTPSHQVTQMGQEVILRCVPISNHLYFYWYRQILGQKVEFLVSFYNNEISEKSEIFDDQFSVERPDGSNFTLKIRSTKLEDSAMYFCASIYRGNTEAFFGQGTRLTVV.

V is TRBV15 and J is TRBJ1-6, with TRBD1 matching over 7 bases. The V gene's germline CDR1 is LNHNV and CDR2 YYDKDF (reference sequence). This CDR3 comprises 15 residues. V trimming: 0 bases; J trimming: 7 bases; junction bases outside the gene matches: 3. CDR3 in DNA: TGTGCCACCAGCAGAGATACAGGGGTGAATTCACCCCTCCACTTT. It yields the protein CATSRDTGVNSPLHF.

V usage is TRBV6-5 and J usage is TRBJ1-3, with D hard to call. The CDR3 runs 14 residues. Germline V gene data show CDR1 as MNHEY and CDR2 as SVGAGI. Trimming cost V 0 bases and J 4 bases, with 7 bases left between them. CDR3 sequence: CASSYSEQGNTIYF. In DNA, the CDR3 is TGTGCCAGCAGTTACTCGGAGCAGGGAAACACCATATATTTT.

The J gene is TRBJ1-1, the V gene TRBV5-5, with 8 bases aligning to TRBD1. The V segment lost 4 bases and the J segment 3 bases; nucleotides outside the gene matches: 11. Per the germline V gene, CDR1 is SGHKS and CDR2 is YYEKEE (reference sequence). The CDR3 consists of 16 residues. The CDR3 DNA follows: TGTGCCAGCAGCCTCGGGCCAGGGGGCTTGGACACTGAAGCTTTCTTT. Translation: CASSLGPGGLDTEAFF.

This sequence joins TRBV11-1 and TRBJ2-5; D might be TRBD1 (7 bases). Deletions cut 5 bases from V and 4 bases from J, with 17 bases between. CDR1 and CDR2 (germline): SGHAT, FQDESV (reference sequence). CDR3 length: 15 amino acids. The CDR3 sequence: CASSPKIRGAETQYF. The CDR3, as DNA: TGTGCCAGCAGCCCTAAGATCAGGGGGGCAGAGACCCAGTACTTC.

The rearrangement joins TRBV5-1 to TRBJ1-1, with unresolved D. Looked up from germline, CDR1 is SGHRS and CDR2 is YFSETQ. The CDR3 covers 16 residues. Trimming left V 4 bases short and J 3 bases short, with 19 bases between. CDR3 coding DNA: TGCGCCAGCAGCCCCAAACCCCTGGCAGCGGACACTGAAGCTTTCTTT. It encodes CASSPKPLAADTEAFF.

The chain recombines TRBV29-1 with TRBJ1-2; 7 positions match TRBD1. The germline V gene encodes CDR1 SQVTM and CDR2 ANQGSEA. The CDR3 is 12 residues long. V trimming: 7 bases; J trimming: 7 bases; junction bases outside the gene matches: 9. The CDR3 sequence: CSATGAFPGYTF. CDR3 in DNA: TGCAGCGCAACAGGGGCCTTCCCTGGCTACACCTTC.

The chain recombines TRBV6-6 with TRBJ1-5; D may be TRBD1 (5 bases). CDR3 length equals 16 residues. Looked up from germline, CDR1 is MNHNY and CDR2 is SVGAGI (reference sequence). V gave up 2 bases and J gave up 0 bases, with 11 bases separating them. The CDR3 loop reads CASSYPTDYSNQPQHF. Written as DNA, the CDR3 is TGTGCCAGCAGTTACCCGACAGATTATAGCAATCAGCCCCAGCATTTT.

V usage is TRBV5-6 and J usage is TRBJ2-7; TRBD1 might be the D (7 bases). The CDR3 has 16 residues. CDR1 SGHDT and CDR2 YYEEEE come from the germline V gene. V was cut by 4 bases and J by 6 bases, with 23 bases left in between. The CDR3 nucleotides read TGTGCCAGCAGCCCTAAAGATCGGAGGGGGCGCATCGAGCAGTACGTC. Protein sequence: CASSPKDRRGRIEQYV.

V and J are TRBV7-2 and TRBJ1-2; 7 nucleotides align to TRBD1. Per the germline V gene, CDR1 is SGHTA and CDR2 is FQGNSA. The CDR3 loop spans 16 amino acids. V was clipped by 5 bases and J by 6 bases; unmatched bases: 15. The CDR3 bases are TGTGCCAGCAGCACCAGACCGGGACAGCGCTTCAATGGCTACACCTTC. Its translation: CASSTRPGQRFNGYTF. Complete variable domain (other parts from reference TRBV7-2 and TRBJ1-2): GAGVSQSPSNKVTEKGKDVELRCDPISGHTALYWYRQSLGQGLEFLIYFQGNSAPDKSGLPSDRFSAERTGGSVSTLTIQRTQQEDSAVYLCASSTRPGQRFNGYTFGSGTRLTVV.

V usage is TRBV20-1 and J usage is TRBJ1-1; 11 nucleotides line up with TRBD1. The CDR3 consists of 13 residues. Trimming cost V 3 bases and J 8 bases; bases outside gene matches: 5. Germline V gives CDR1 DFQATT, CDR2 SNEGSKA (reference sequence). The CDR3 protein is CSASGQGAGEAFF. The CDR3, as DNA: TGCAGTGCTAGTGGACAGGGGGCAGGAGAAGCTTTCTTT.